Below, one T cell receptor beta chain is given with its context. Its antigen remains unidentified. This entry is derived from a study of CD4 T cells in relation to SARS-CoV-2 and coronaviruses. Study-level results: Memory recall responses, not primary responses primed in culture, are what the assay detects. Each donor contributed either pre-pandemic or post-infection samples, not both.

Cryopreserved PBMCs were CD4-enriched, then split into naive and memory cells. Produced via immunoSEQ multiplex PCR; TCRdb's table is partial and in-frame only. The sample carries around 54,000 clones, approximately 90% recorded once. V trimming: 0 bases; J trimming: 4 bases; junction bases outside the gene matches: 10. Germline CDR1 and CDR2: MNHEY and SVGEGT. The length of the CDR3 is 18 residues. This TCR derives from an adult with COVID-19. V gene TRBV6-2 or TRBV6-3 combines with J gene TRBJ2-3, with 10 bases identical to TRBD2. Sequenced sample: naive CD4+ T cells from PBMCs. Subset described: naive CD4+ T cells isolated by negative enrichment. This CDR3 is CASSYSQRSSGRSDTQYF. In nucleotides, the CDR3 is TGTGCCAGCAGTTACTCGCAACGGTCTAGCGGGAGATCAGATACGCAGTATTTT.